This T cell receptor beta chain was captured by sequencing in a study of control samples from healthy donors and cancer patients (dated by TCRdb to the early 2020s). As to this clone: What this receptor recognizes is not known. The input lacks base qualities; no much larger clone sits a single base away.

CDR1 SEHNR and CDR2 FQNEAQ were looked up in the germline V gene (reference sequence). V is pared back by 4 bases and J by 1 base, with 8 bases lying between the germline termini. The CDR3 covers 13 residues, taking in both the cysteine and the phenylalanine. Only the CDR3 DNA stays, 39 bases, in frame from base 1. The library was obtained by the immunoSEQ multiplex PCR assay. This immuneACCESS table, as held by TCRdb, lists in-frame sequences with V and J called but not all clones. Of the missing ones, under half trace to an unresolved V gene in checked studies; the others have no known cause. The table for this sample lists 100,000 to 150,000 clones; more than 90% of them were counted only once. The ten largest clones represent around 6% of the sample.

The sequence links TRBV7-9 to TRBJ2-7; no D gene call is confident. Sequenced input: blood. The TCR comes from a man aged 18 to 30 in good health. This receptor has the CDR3 CASSYWGSYEQYF. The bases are TGTGCCAGCAGCTACTGGGGTTCCTACGAGCAGTACTTC.